The 26 T cell receptor beta chains below were found in one sample sequenced in a study of T-cell memory formation after mild COVID-19. TCRdb redid the calling of the 5' RACE reads with MiXCR, one entry per CDR3 protein. The data show 290,000 or so distinct CDR3 sequences, 19% seen once. Input material: PBMCs or a T cell subset sorted from them (not recorded which). The receptors stem from a man aged 18 to 29 who had mild COVID-19 (a few samples of this study predate the infection). Cell type and time point are not known.

This clonotype has more than one count but fewer than ten. The chain uses TRBV6-5 and TRBJ2-7, with no clear D. V lost 5 bases to trimming and J lost 0 bases, with 11 bases between them. Germline values: CDR1 MNHEY, CDR2 SVGAGI. The CDR3 contains 14 residues. As DNA, the CDR3 is TGTGCCAGCAGTCCCGGCCCCAGCTCCTACGAGCAGTACTTC. Translating it yields CASSPGPSSYEQYF.

This clonotype was found a few times. V is TRBV18 and J is TRBJ2-3, with D perhaps matching TRBD1 (6 bases). Per the germline V gene, CDR1 is KGHSH and CDR2 is LQKENI. V was shortened by 3 bases and J by 5 bases, with 18 bases between the two germline ends. The CDR3 is made up of 16 amino acids. CDR3: CASSPPGGRGGDTQYF. The CDR3 DNA follows: TGTGCCAGCTCACCCCCGGGCGGCAGGGGCGGAGATACGCAGTATTTT.

The chain links TRBV5-1 to TRBJ1-6; D is possibly TRBD1 (5 bases). Trimming shortened V by 7 bases and J by 7 bases, and 15 bases separated the two germline ends. This CDR3 is 14 amino acids long. CDR1 is SGHRS and CDR2 is YFSETQ in the germline V gene. The CDR3 nucleotides are TGCGCCAGCGGGCCAGCAGGGACGAATTCACCCCTCCACTTT. It yields the protein CASGPAGTNSPLHF.

The CDR3 nucleotides read TGCGCCAGCAGTAAGAGGAACACCGGGGAGCTGTTTTTT. This encodes CASSKRNTGELFF. The rearrangement uses TRBV10-1 and TRBJ2-2; D not resolved. In germline, CDR1 is WNHNN, CDR2 SYGVQD (reference sequence). The V end lost 5 bases, the J end lost 1 base, and 5 bases lay between the germline ends. The CDR3 contains 13 residues.

This clonotype has ten or more counts. The chain employs TRBV24-1 and TRBJ2-1; D is ambiguous. This CDR3 comprises 14 residues. Germline CDR1 and CDR2: KGHDR and SFDVKD. V gave up 9 bases and J gave up 0 bases, with 11 bases separating them. The CDR3 region is CATAPAGSYNEQFF. The CDR3 DNA follows: TGTGCCACCGCCCCCGCCGGCTCCTACAATGAGCAGTTCTTC.

This clonotype was seen a few times. The rearrangement links TRBV20-1 to TRBJ2-3; D perhaps matches TRBD2 (6 bases). Germline V gives CDR1 DFQATT, CDR2 SNEGSKA (reference sequence). Trimming left V 4 bases short and J 2 bases short, with 7 bases between. The CDR3 contains 12 residues. The CDR3 DNA reads as TGCAGTGCTACGGGGGACACAGATACGCAGTATTTT. Translated: CSATGDTDTQYF.

The rearrangement uses TRBV29-1 and TRBJ1-2, with D perhaps TRBD1 (5 bases). Trimming took 4 bases from V and 7 from J, leaving 16 bases between them. This CDR3 comprises 13 residues. The V gene's germline CDR1 is SQVTM and CDR2 ANQGSEA. CDR3 sequence: CSVGAIWGFGYTF. The CDR3 nucleotides read TGCAGCGTTGGAGCGATTTGGGGGTTTGGCTACACCTTC.

The chain couples TRBV6-1 to TRBJ1-1; 10 nucleotides align to TRBD1. J was trimmed by 4 bases and V by 10 bases; bases with no gene match: 15. The CDR3 has 16 residues. Germline CDR1 reads MNHNS; CDR2 reads SASEGT. The CDR3 reads CATQGGTGASGTEAFF. CDR3 DNA sequence: TGTGCCACCCAGGGGGGGACAGGGGCATCTGGCACTGAAGCTTTCTTT.

The chain combines TRBV7-7 with TRBJ2-1, with D tentatively TRBD2 (5 bases). There are 12 residues in the CDR3. The V gene lost 6 bases and the J gene lost 9 bases, with 12 bases spanning the gap. The germline gives CDR1 SSHAT, CDR2 FNYEAQ (reference sequence). CDR3: CASSVDGGEQFF. The CDR3, as DNA: TGTGCCAGCAGTGTGGACGGAGGTGAGCAGTTCTTC.

This clonotype was seen a handful of times. The chain carries TRBV18 and TRBJ2-5; TRBD2 matches 9 bases. From germline, CDR1 is KGHSH and CDR2 LQKENI. The CDR3 is made up of 15 amino acids. The V gene end was trimmed by 2 bases and the J gene end by 6 bases; junction bases not matched to a gene: 7. CDR3 sequence reads: CASSPELAGRQTQYF. DNA for the CDR3: TGTGCCAGCTCACCAGAACTAGCGGGCCGTCAGACCCAGTACTTC.

This clonotype appeared a few times. The chain combines TRBV6-2 or TRBV6-3 with TRBJ2-7; D remains ambiguous. In germline, CDR1 is MNHEY, CDR2 SVGEGT. The CDR3 spans 11 residues. V dropped 4 bases and J dropped 3 bases, with 4 bases sitting between them. The CDR3 loop is CASSFIYEQYF. The CDR3, as DNA: TGTGCCAGCAGTTTCATCTACGAGCAGTACTTC.

This clonotype has a single count. The chain carries TRBV6-4 and TRBJ2-1; a weak D match, TRBD1 (5 bases). The CDR3 totals 14 residues. Deletions cut 6 bases from V and 5 bases from J, with 14 bases between. Germline loops: CDR1 MRHNA, CDR2 SNTAGT. CDR3 loop: CASSQNRGNNEQFF. CDR3 in DNA: TGTGCCAGCAGCCAGAATAGGGGAAACAATGAGCAGTTCTTC.

This clonotype was recorded a few times. The chain combines TRBV27 with TRBJ2-7, with 8 bases lining up with TRBD1. Germline V gives CDR1 MNHEY, CDR2 SMNVEV (reference sequence). The ends lost 6 bases at V and 5 bases at J; junction bases unmatched: 12. The CDR3 is made up of 15 amino acids. The chain's CDR3 is CASRAPARTGHEQYF. For the CDR3, the DNA is TGTGCCAGCAGGGCCCCTGCGCGGACAGGGCACGAGCAGTACTTC.

The CDR3 DNA sequence: TGCAGTGCTAGTCTCCCCCCGATTTACAATGAGCAGTTCTTC. Translation: CSASLPPIYNEQFF. J is TRBJ2-1 and V is TRBV20-1; D remains ambiguous. CDR1 DFQATT and CDR2 SNEGSKA come from the germline V gene (reference sequence). The CDR3 covers 14 residues. V was trimmed by 3 bases and J by 4 bases, leaving 13 bases between them.

The chain uses TRBV12-3 or TRBV12-4 and TRBJ1-2; possibly TRBD1 for D (6 bases). This CDR3 has 14 residues. V lost 5 bases and J lost 3, with 13 bases in between. CDR3 sequence reads: CASSLDRRYYGYTF. CDR3 bases: TGTGCCAGCAGTCTAGACAGGAGGTACTATGGCTACACCTTC.

In this sample, this clonotype turned up a few times. The chain is built from TRBV2 and TRBJ2-3; weak D call: TRBD1 (5 bases). Trimming cost V 3 bases and J 0 bases, with 10 bases left between them. The CDR3 contains 15 residues. Per the germline V gene, CDR1 is SNHLY and CDR2 is FYNNEI. The CDR3 loop reads CASSDGAPSTDTQYF. As DNA, the CDR3 is TGTGCCAGCAGTGATGGGGCACCCAGCACAGATACGCAGTATTTT.

This clonotype appeared a few times. The CDR3 nucleotides are TGCAGTGCTAGAGCTACCGGCACAGATACGCAGTATTTT. This translates into CSARATGTDTQYF. V and J are TRBV20-1 and TRBJ2-3; D gene ambiguous. CDR1 and CDR2 from the germline V gene are DFQATT and SNEGSKA (reference sequence). The ends were cut back, 1 base at V and 1 base at J, with 6 bases in the middle. CDR3 length equals 13 residues.

This clonotype appeared a few times. The chain combines TRBV18 with TRBJ1-3; the D is unclear. The CDR3 length is 14 residues. Germline CDR1 and CDR2: KGHSH and LQKENI. The V gene lost 4 bases and the J gene lost 8 bases, with 15 bases spanning the gap. The CDR3 nucleotides are TGTGCCAGCTCACGGCAAAAGATTGAAGACACCATATATTTT. As protein: CASSRQKIEDTIYF. The full variable domain, rest sourced from reference TRBV18 and TRBJ1-3, is NAGVMQNPRHLVRRRGQEARLRCSPMKGHSHVYWYRQLPEEGLKFMVYLQKENIIDESGMPKERFSAEFPKEGPSILRIQQVVRGDSAAYFCASSRQKIEDTIYFGEGSWLTVV.

V gene TRBV29-1 combines with J gene TRBJ1-1; D perhaps matches TRBD1 (5 bases). This CDR3 is built from 13 residues. The germline V and J ends were trimmed by 2 bases and 7 bases, with 14 bases remaining between them. Per the germline V gene, CDR1 is SQVTM and CDR2 is ANQGSEA. The CDR3 coding sequence is TGCAGCGTTGAACCGGGACGGGGGGATGAAGCTTTCTTT. It translates to CSVEPGRGDEAFF.

V usage is TRBV7-9 and J usage is TRBJ1-1; no clear D gene. Germline-derived CDR1 and CDR2 are SEHNR and FQNEAQ (reference sequence). V lost 5 bases, J lost 4 bases, and 20 bases lay in between. This CDR3 spans 16 amino acids. CDR3 in DNA: TGTGCCAGCAGCCAGTCGCTTGGGGTCTTTGGCACTGAAGCTTTCTTT. Translation: CASSQSLGVFGTEAFF.

This clonotype was counted only a few times. This chain connects TRBV3-2 to TRBJ2-1. TRBV3-2 is reported as a pseudogene. This CDR3 has 12 amino acids. CDR3 coding DNA: TGTGCCAGCAGCCTTTGGGACAATGAGCAGTTCTTC. This gives the protein CASSLWDNEQFF.

The chain carries TRBV5-1 and TRBJ2-7, with 7 bases identical to TRBD1. CDR3 length: 14 amino acids. The V gene's germline CDR1 is SGHRS and CDR2 YFSETQ. Germline trimming cut 4 bases from V and 7 bases from J; bases unmatched to any gene: 11. CDR3 protein: CASSAGPTGQEQYV. The CDR3 region has the DNA TGCGCCAGCAGCGCAGGGCCGACAGGGCAGGAGCAGTACGTC.

This clonotype was recorded a few times. The gene calls are TRBV20-1 and TRBJ2-3; the D gene is possibly TRBD1 (7 bases). The CDR3 is 13 amino acids. The germline V gene has CDR1 DFQATT and CDR2 SNEGSKA (reference sequence). Trimming removed 6 bases at V and 1 base at J, with 11 bases between. The CDR3 DNA follows: TGCAGTGCCCCCAGGGGGGGCACAGATACGCAGTATTTT. Its translation is CSAPRGGTDTQYF.

This clonotype was observed a handful of times. V usage is TRBV5-1 and J usage is TRBJ2-5, with 8 positions matching TRBD2. The CDR3 has 16 residues. The V gene end was trimmed by 7 bases and the J gene end by 2 bases; junction bases not matched to a gene: 13. The germline gives CDR1 SGHRS, CDR2 YFSETQ. In DNA, the CDR3 is TGCGCCAGCGCCGAACAGGCAGCGGGGGCACAAGAGACCCAGTACTTC. Protein: CASAEQAAGAQETQYF. Full variable domain (outside the CDR3, taken from reference TRBV5-1 and TRBJ2-5): KAGVTQTPRYLIKTRGQQVTLSCSPISGHRSVSWYQQTPGQGLQFLFEYFSETQRNKGNFPGRFSGRQFSNSRSEMNVSTLELGDSALYLCASAEQAAGAQETQYFGPGTRLLVL.

A few counts support this clonotype. This chain links TRBV18 with TRBJ2-5; unclear D gene. Trimming stripped 6 bases from V and 2 bases from J, with 13 bases between. CDR3 length: 14 residues. Germline V gene data show CDR1 as KGHSH and CDR2 as LQKENI. CDR3: CASSQARAQETQYF. The CDR3 DNA reads as TGTGCCAGCTCCCAGGCCCGGGCTCAAGAGACCCAGTACTTC.

This clonotype was seen a few times. The chain has TRBV7-3 and TRBJ1-2; D unresolved. The V and J ends lost 5 bases and 3 bases respectively, with 13 bases between them. The germline CDR1 and CDR2 sequences are SGHTA and FQGTGA. CDR3 length: 14 amino acids. CDR3 protein: CASSPRSSDYGYTF. The CDR3 DNA follows: TGTGCCAGCAGCCCCCGGAGTTCGGACTATGGCTACACCTTC. The variable domain in full, completed from reference TRBV7-3 and TRBJ1-2, reads GAGVSQTPSNKVTEKGKYVELRCDPISGHTALYWYRQSLGQGPEFLIYFQGTGAADDSGLPNDRFFAVRPEGSVSTLKIQRTERGDSAVYLCASSPRSSDYGYTFGSGTRLTVV.